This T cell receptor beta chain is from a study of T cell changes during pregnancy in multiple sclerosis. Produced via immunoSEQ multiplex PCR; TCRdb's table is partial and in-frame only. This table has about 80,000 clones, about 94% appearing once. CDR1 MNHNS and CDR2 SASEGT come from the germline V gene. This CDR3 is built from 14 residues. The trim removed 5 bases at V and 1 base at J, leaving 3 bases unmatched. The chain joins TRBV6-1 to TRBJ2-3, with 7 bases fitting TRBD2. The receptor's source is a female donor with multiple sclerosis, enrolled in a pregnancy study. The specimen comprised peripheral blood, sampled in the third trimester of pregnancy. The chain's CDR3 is CASSLSGGTDTQYF. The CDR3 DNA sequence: TGTGCCAGCAGTCTAAGCGGGGGCACAGATACGCAGTATTTT.